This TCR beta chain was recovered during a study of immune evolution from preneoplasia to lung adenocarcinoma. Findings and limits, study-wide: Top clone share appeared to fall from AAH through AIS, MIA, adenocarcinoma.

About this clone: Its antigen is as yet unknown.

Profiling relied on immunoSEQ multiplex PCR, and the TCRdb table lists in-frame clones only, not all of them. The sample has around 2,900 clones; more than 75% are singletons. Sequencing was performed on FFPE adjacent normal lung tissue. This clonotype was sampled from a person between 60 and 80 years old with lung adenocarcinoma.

The CDR3 sequence: CASSKSKGAGEKLFF. The CDR3 DNA reads TGTGCCAGCAGCAAATCTAAGGGGGCAGGTGAAAAACTGTTTTTT. The V gene is TRBV21-1, the J gene TRBJ1-4; the DNA was not compared with TRBD1, the D call given in the table. TRBV21-1 is a listed pseudogene. The CDR3 consists of 15 residues.